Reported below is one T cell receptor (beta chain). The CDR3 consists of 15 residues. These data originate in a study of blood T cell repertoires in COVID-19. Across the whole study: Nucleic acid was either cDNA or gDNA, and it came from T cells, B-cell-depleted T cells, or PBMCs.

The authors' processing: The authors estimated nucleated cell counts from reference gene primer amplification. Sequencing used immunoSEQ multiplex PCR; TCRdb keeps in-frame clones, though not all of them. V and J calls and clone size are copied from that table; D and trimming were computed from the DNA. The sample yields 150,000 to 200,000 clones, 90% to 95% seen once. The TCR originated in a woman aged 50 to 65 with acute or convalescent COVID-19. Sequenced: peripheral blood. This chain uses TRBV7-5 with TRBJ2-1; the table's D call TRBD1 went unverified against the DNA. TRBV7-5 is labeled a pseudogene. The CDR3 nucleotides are TGTGTCAGAAGCTCCCGGAAGGGGCATAACAATGAGCAGTTCTTC. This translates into CVRSSRKGHNNEQFF.